The 25 T cell receptor beta chains reported below all come from one sample, sequenced in a study of OX40 agonist ivuxolimab in advanced cancers. The protocol was immunoSEQ multiplex PCR, while the TCRdb copy is restricted to in-frame clones and leaves out a portion. The table lists tens of thousands of clones, roughly 87% of them singletons. This specimen consisted of CD4+ or CD8+ T cells sorted from blood, obtained in a trial of the OX40 agonist ivuxolimab. Receptor source: an adult with an advanced solid tumor such as melanoma, head and neck, liver or kidney cancer.

This clone has only one observation. This chain uses TRBV4-1 with TRBJ1-4, with a tentative D call TRBD1 (5 bases). The CDR3 is 15 amino acids. Germline CDR1 is MGHRA and CDR2 is YSYEKL. V was shortened by 2 bases and J by 5 bases, with 12 bases between the two germline ends. CDR3 residues: CASSQRDVENEKLFF. CDR3 coding DNA: TGCGCCAGCAGCCAACGGGACGTAGAGAATGAAAAACTGTTTTTT.

The chain recombines TRBV5-1 with TRBJ2-7; TRBD1 matches 8 bases. Germline CDR1 and CDR2: SGHRS and YFSETQ. J was trimmed by 3 bases and V by 3 bases; bases with no gene match: 5. CDR3 length: 14 amino acids. Here the CDR3 DNA reads TGCGCCAGCAGCTCCGGGACAGGAGTCTACGAGCAGTACTTC. Residues: CASSSGTGVYEQYF.

The chain joins TRBV6-1 to TRBJ2-7; no clear D gene. The V gene's germline CDR1 is MNHNS and CDR2 SASEGT. V shed 1 base and J shed 2 bases, with 12 bases lying between them. The length of the CDR3 is 15 residues. For the CDR3, the DNA is TGTGCCAGCAGTGAAGTGGGATCGGCTACCTACGAGCAGTACTTC. Residues: CASSEVGSATYEQYF.

This chain links TRBV19 with TRBJ2-5; TRBD2 is a possible D gene (5 bases). The CDR3 runs to 12 residues. The ends were cut back, 10 bases at V and 5 bases at J, with 14 bases in the middle. The germline V gene has CDR1 LNHDA and CDR2 SQIVND (reference sequence). CDR3 coding DNA: TGTGCCACCCGGGTTCCGGGGGAGACCCAGTACTTC. Translated: CATRVPGETQYF.

The V gene is TRBV29-1, the J gene TRBJ2-7, with TRBD2 matching 8 bases. J gave up 0 bases and V 3 bases, and 13 bases lay outside the gene matches. CDR1 and CDR2 from the germline V gene are SQVTM and ANQGSEA. CDR3 size: 17 residues. The CDR3: CSVDSLASGSVSYEQYF. In DNA form, the CDR3 reads TGCAGCGTTGATTCTTTGGCTAGCGGGTCGGTCTCCTACGAGCAGTACTTC.

This clone was picked up one time. The genes are TRBV30 and TRBJ2-7; TRBD2 aligns across 8 bases. In germline, CDR1 is GTSNPN, CDR2 SVGIG (reference sequence). V dropped 2 bases and J dropped 4; count of bases not matched to a gene: 4. The CDR3 extends over 13 amino acids. The CDR3 DNA is TGTGCCTGGAGTACCGCGGGGGGATACGAGCAGTACTTC. This codes for CAWSTAGGYEQYF.

The sample holds one count of this clone. This rearrangement joins TRBV6-5 to TRBJ1-2, with a tentative D call TRBD1 (5 bases). Germline-derived CDR1 and CDR2 are MNHEY and SVGAGI. The CDR3 has 12 residues. The V gene lost 7 bases and the J gene lost 2 bases, with 8 bases spanning the gap. CDR3 DNA: TGTGCCAGCATGGGGCAGAACTATGGCTACACCTTC. Translation: CASMGQNYGYTF.

The J gene is TRBJ1-2, the V gene TRBV6-5; possible D gene TRBD1, 6 bases. V lost 4 bases to trimming and J lost 7 bases, with 13 bases between them. The CDR3 has 13 residues. CDR1 is MNHEY, CDR2 SVGAGI, per germline. The chain's CDR3 is CASSLGGQGGYTF. The CDR3 DNA reads TGTGCCAGCAGTTTGGGGGGGCAGGGTGGCTACACCTTC.

The chain employs TRBV7-9 and TRBJ1-2, with TRBD1 matching 7 bases. The CDR3 runs to 14 residues. V shed 3 bases, J shed 7 bases, and the junction held 8 bases outside the gene matches. Germline V gene data show CDR1 as SEHNR and CDR2 as FQNEAQ (reference sequence). In DNA, the CDR3 is TGTGCCAGCAGCTTCGGACAGGACCCGGGTGGCTACACCTTC. Protein sequence: CASSFGQDPGGYTF.

Written as DNA, the CDR3 is TGTGCCAGCAGCGTAGAGAGGGGCGGGGAGCTGTTTTTT. Translating gives CASSVERGGELFF. This chain links TRBV9 with TRBJ2-2; tentatively, D is TRBD1 or TRBD2 (5 bases each). The CDR3 is made up of 13 amino acids. V was clipped by 0 bases and J by 7 bases, with 7 bases between them. Germline CDR1 and CDR2: SGDLS and YYNGEE.

This clone appeared a single time. The chain employs TRBV28 and TRBJ2-3, with no clear D. The CDR3 extends over 13 amino acids. From germline, CDR1 is MDHEN and CDR2 SYDVKM. Trimming took 2 bases from V and 2 from J, leaving 5 bases between them. CDR3: CASSLGFTDTQYF. The CDR3 region has the DNA TGTGCCAGCAGTTTAGGTTTCACAGATACGCAGTATTTT.

The J gene is TRBJ2-3, the V gene TRBV27; unclear D gene. Trimming removed 5 bases at V and 2 bases at J, with 14 bases between. The CDR3 is 15 residues long. Looked up from germline, CDR1 is MNHEY and CDR2 is SMNVEV (reference sequence). The CDR3 sequence is CASSGRQALTDTQYF. The DNA of the CDR3 is TGTGCCAGCAGTGGACGTCAGGCCCTCACAGATACGCAGTATTTT.

V is TRBV5-8 and J is TRBJ2-2; 8 nucleotides line up with TRBD2. The CDR3 covers 16 residues. Unmatched junction bases numbered 8, after V lost 0 bases and J lost 7 bases. CDR1 SGHTS and CDR2 YDEGEE come from the germline V gene. The CDR3 protein is CASSLEERGLIGELFF. CDR3 coding DNA: TGTGCCAGCAGCTTGGAGGAGCGGGGGTTAATCGGGGAGCTGTTTTTT. The whole variable domain, filled in from reference TRBV5-8 and TRBJ2-2, reads EAGVTQSPTHLIKTRGQQATLRCSPISGHTSVYWYQQALGLGLQFLLWYDEGEERNRGNFPPRFSGRQFPNYSSELNVNALELEDSALYLCASSLEERGLIGELFFGEGSRLTVL.

The rearrangement joins TRBV25-1 to TRBJ2-7; weak D call: TRBD1 (6 bases). CDR3 size: 15 residues. CDR1 MGHDK and CDR2 SYGVNS come from the germline V gene. V was shortened by 1 base and J by 5 bases, with 15 bases between the two germline ends. For the CDR3, the DNA is TGTGCCAGCAGTGAATCCCCAACAGGGTTCCACGAGCAGTACTTC. Protein product: CASSESPTGFHEQYF.

V usage is TRBV10-3 and J usage is TRBJ2-7; no clear D gene. Per the germline V gene, CDR1 is ENHRY and CDR2 is SYGVKD. V was trimmed by 0 bases and J by 3 bases, leaving 12 bases between them. The CDR3 consists of 15 residues. CDR3: CAISESVYSSYEQYF. The CDR3 region has the DNA TGTGCCATCAGTGAGTCTGTATATAGTAGCTACGAGCAGTACTTC.

This chain uses TRBV9 with TRBJ2-3, with 8 bases identical to TRBD2. The J segment lost 6 bases and the V segment lost 3 bases, leaving 12 bases of the junction unmatched. The CDR3 sequence is 16 residues long. Germline V gene lookup returns CDR1 SGDLS and CDR2 YYNGEE. The CDR3 loop is CASSAEPGGAKDTQYF. CDR3 DNA sequence: TGTGCCAGCAGCGCCGAGCCCGGGGGGGCCAAGGATACGCAGTATTTT.

The chain has TRBV27 and TRBJ2-3, with D tentatively TRBD1 or TRBD2 (6 bases each). Trimming stripped 7 bases from V and 4 bases from J, with 21 bases between. The germline V gene encodes CDR1 MNHEY and CDR2 SMNVEV (reference sequence). The CDR3 sequence is 16 residues long. CDR3 protein: CASKILGGREADTQYF. In nucleotides, the CDR3 is TGTGCCAGCAAAATCCTGGGGGGCAGGGAAGCAGATACGCAGTATTTT.

This clone was observed a few times. V usage is TRBV5-1 and J usage is TRBJ1-1, with no clear D. The CDR3 is 14 amino acids. V was trimmed by 0 bases and J by 2 bases, leaving 8 bases between them. Germline lookup yields CDR1 SGHRS and CDR2 YFSETQ. DNA of the CDR3: TGCGCCAGCAGCTTGGGGAGGAGTAACACTGAAGCTTTCTTT. Translated: CASSLGRSNTEAFF.

This clone is large in the sample. V is TRBV6-1 and J is TRBJ2-7, with D unclear. Germline V lookup: CDR1 MNHNS, CDR2 SASEGT. This CDR3 region has 15 residues. The V end lost 4 bases, the J end lost 3 bases, and 16 bases lay between the germline ends. The CDR3 DNA is TGTGCCAGCAGTGCCGTACACGGAGAAAACTACGAGCAGTACTTC. Protein: CASSAVHGENYEQYF.

The chain recombines TRBV4-3 with TRBJ1-1; possibly TRBD1 for D (5 bases). With 1 base removed from V and 3 bases from J, the gap between germline ends came to 15 bases. CDR3 size: 16 residues. Germline V gene data show CDR1 as LGHNA and CDR2 as YSLEER. The DNA of the CDR3 is TGCGCCAGCAGCCAAGTCCCGGGTGGGGGAGACACTGAAGCTTTCTTT. Translation gives CASSQVPGGGDTEAFF.

This chain connects TRBV2 to TRBJ1-4, with a possible D match to TRBD1 (6 bases). The CDR3 loop spans 14 amino acids. V was trimmed by 3 bases and J by 8 bases, leaving 13 bases between them. Germline V gene data show CDR1 as SNHLY and CDR2 as FYNNEI. CDR3 in DNA: TGTGCCAGCAGTGAGCCGGGGACAACGGAAAAACTGTTTTTT. Protein product: CASSEPGTTEKLFF.

This clone is judged medium-sized. V gene TRBV11-2 combines with J gene TRBJ1-1; 7 nucleotides match TRBD1. Per the germline V gene, CDR1 is SGHAT and CDR2 is FQNNGV. The CDR3 consists of 14 residues. The V gene end was trimmed by 5 bases and the J gene end by 5 bases; junction bases not matched to a gene: 8. CDR3 nucleotides: TGTGCCAGCAGCAAGACAGGGAGTAAGACTGAAGCTTTCTTT. Amino acids: CASSKTGSKTEAFF.

This chain uses TRBV19 with TRBJ1-1, with 7 bases matching TRBD1. CDR1 is LNHDA, CDR2 SQIVND, per germline (reference sequence). The CDR3 spans 15 residues. The V gene end was trimmed by 5 bases and the J gene end by 1 base; junction bases not matched to a gene: 7. CDR3 nucleotide sequence: TGTGCCAGTAGTCTCGGGACAGAGTGGAACACTGAAGCTTTCTTT. It yields the protein CASSLGTEWNTEAFF.

The chain has TRBV7-8 and TRBJ1-2; D is unresolved. Germline CDR1 is SGHVS and CDR2 is FQNEAQ. The CDR3 is made up of 14 amino acids. V dropped 1 base and J dropped 4 bases, with 10 bases sitting between them. The CDR3 here is CASSLGPAPYGYTF. CDR3 nucleotide sequence: TGTGCCAGCAGCTTAGGACCAGCTCCCTATGGCTACACCTTC.

The V gene is TRBV6-5, the J gene TRBJ1-2; a weak D match, TRBD1 (5 bases). CDR3 size: 15 residues. Trimming pared 0 bases from V and 4 bases from J, leaving 12 bases between. Per germline, CDR1 MNHEY and CDR2 SVGAGI. CDR3 nucleotides: TGTGCCAGCAGTTACTCGCCAGGGAGGTCCTATGGCTACACCTTC. Protein: CASSYSPGRSYGYTF.